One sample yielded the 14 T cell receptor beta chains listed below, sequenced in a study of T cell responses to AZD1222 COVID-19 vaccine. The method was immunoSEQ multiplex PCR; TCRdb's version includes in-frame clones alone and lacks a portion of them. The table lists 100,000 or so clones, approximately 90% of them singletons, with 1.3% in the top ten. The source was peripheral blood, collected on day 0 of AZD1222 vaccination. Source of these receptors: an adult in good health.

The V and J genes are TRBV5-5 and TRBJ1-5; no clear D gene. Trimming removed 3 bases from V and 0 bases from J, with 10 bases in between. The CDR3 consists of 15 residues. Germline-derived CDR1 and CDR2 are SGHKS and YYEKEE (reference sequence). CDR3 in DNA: TGTGCCAGCAGCTCGGCGCCAGATAGCAATCAGCCCCAGCATTTT. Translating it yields CASSSAPDSNQPQHF. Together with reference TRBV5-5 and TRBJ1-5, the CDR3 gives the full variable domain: DAGVTQSPTHLIKTRGQQVTLRCSPISGHKSVSWYQQVLGQGPQFIFQYYEKEERGRGNFPDRFSARQFPNYSSELNVNALLLGDSALYLCASSSAPDSNQPQHFGDGTRLSIL.

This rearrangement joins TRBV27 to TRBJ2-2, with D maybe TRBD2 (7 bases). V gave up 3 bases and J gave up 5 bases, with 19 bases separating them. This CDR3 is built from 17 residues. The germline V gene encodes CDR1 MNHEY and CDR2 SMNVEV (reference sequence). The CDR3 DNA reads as TGTGCCAGCAGTTTTTTGGCGGGGGCCTTGGGGACCGGGGAGCTGTTTTTT. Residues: CASSFLAGALGTGELFF.

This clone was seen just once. CDR3 residues: CASSQDVRVNQPQHF. In DNA form, the CDR3 reads TGTGCCAGCAGCCAAGATGTAAGGGTTAATCAGCCCCAGCATTTT. The rearrangement links TRBV3-1 (or the pseudogene TRBV3-2) to TRBJ1-5; D is unresolved. CDR3 size: 15 residues. Germline loops: CDR1 LGHDT, CDR2 YNNKEL (reference sequence). V was clipped by 0 bases and J by 4 bases, with 10 bases between them.

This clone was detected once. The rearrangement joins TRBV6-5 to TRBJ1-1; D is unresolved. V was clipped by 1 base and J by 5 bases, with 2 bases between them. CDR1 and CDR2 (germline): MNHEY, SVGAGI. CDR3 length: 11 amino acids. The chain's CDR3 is CASSYWTEAFF. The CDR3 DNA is TGTGCCAGCAGTTACTGGACTGAAGCTTTCTTT.

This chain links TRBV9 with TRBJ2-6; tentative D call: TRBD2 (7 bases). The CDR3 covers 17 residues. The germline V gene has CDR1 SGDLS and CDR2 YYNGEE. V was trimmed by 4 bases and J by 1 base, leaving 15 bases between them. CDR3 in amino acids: CASSPEGGASGANVLTF. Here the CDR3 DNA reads TGTGCCAGCAGCCCCGAAGGGGGGGCGTCTGGGGCCAACGTCCTGACTTTC.

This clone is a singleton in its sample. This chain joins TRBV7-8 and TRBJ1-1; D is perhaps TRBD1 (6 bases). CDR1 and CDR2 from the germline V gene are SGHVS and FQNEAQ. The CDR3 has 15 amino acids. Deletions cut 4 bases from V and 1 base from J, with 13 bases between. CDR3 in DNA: TGTGCCAGCAGCTACGCGGGACATCGGAACACTGAAGCTTTCTTT. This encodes CASSYAGHRNTEAFF.

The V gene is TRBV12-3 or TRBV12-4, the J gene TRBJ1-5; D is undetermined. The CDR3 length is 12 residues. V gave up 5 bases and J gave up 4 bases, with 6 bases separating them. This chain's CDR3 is CASSQTNQPQHF. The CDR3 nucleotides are TGTGCCAGCAGTCAGACGAATCAGCCCCAGCATTTT.

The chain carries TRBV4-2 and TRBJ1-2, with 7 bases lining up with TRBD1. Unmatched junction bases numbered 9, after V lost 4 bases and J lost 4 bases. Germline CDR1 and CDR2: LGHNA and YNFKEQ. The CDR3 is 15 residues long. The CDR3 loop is CASSREGQAGYGYTF. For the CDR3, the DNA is TGTGCCAGCAGCCGAGAAGGACAGGCGGGCTATGGCTACACCTTC.

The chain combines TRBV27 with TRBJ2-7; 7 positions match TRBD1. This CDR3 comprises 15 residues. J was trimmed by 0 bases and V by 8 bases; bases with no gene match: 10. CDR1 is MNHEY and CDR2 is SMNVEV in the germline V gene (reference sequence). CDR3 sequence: CASGDRADFSYEQYF. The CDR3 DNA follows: TGTGCCAGCGGCGACAGGGCCGACTTCTCCTACGAGCAGTACTTC.

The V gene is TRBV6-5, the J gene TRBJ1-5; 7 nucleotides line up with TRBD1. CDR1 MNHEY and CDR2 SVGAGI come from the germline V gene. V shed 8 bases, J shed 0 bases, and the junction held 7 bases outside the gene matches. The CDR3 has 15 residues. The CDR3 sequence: CASVGQANSNQPQHF. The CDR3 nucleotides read TGTGCCAGCGTAGGACAGGCTAATAGCAATCAGCCCCAGCATTTT.

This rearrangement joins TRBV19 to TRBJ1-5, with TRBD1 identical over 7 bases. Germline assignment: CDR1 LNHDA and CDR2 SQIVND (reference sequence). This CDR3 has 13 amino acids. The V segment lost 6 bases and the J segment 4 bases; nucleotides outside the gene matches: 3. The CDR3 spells CASRGQLNQPQHF. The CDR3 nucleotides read TGTGCCAGTAGGGGACAGCTTAATCAGCCCCAGCATTTT.

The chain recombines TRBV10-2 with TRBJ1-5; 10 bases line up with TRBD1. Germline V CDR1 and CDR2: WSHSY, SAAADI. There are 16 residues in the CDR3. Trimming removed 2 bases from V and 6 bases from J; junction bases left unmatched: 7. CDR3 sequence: CASSETRQGAGQPQHF. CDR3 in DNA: TGCGCCAGCAGTGAGACTCGACAGGGGGCAGGTCAGCCCCAGCATTTT.

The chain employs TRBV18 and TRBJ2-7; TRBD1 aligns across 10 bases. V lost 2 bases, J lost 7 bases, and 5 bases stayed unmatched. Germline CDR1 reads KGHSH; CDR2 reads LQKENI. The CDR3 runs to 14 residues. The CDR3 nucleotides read TGTGCCAGCTCACCAGCGGGACAGGGGTCTGAGCAGTACTTC. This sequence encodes CASSPAGQGSEQYF.

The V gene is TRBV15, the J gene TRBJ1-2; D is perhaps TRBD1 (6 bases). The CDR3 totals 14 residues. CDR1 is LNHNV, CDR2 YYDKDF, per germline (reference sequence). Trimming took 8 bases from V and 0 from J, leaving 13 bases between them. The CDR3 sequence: CATSWTEANYGYTF. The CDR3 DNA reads TGTGCCACCTCGTGGACAGAAGCTAACTATGGCTACACCTTC.